Listed here are 8 T cell receptor beta chains from one sample, sequenced in a study of T cell responses to AZD1222 COVID-19 vaccine. Clones were sequenced by immunoSEQ multiplex PCR, and TCRdb holds only the in-frame ones, with some missing. The profile covers roughly 150,000 clones, with about 90% appearing a single time and about 5.9% taken by the ten largest. The sequencing here drew on peripheral blood, taken 28 days after the second AZD1222 dose. These receptors were obtained from an adult who received the AZD1222 COVID-19 vaccine.

This clone occurred once. The rearrangement uses TRBV28 and TRBJ1-2; D is undetermined. The CDR3 has 12 residues. The V gene lost 1 base and the J gene lost 8 bases, with 8 bases spanning the gap. Germline V CDR1 and CDR2: MDHEN, SYDVKM. The CDR3 loop is CASSLSTEGYTF. The CDR3 nucleotides read TGTGCCAGCAGTTTATCTACCGAAGGCTACACCTTC.

This rearrangement joins TRBV6-1 to TRBJ1-5; D perhaps matches TRBD1 (6 bases). Trimming left V 1 base short and J 15 bases short, with 19 bases between. The germline CDR1 and CDR2 sequences are MNHNS and SASEGT. CDR3 size: 14 residues. CDR3 in DNA: TGTGCCAGCAGTGAAGATGCTGTAGGAGGGGGACCGCATTTT. Protein: CASSEDAVGGGPHF.

The genes are TRBV7-9 and TRBJ1-5; no definite D call. V lost 3 bases and J 0 bases, leaving 6 bases between the germline ends. The V gene's germline CDR1 is SEHNR and CDR2 FQNEAQ (reference sequence). This CDR3 is built from 14 residues. DNA for the CDR3: TGTGCCAGCAGCTTGACATTTAGCAATCAGCCCCAGCATTTT. It specifies CASSLTFSNQPQHF.

The chain couples TRBV4-3 to TRBJ1-1; D unresolved. CDR3 length: 13 amino acids. Germline V lookup: CDR1 LGHNA, CDR2 YSLEER. The V end lost 4 bases, the J end lost 5 bases, and 11 bases lay between the germline ends. The CDR3: CASSRFDQTEAFF. DNA of the CDR3: TGCGCCAGCAGCCGCTTTGACCAGACTGAAGCTTTCTTT.

The chain joins TRBV5-1 to TRBJ2-1; weak D call: TRBD2 (5 bases). CDR1 is SGHRS and CDR2 is YFSETQ in the germline V gene. The CDR3 is made up of 13 amino acids. Deletions cut 4 bases from V and 9 bases from J, with 14 bases between. The chain's CDR3 is CASSQAVVGEQFF. The CDR3 bases are TGCGCCAGCAGCCAAGCGGTGGTAGGTGAGCAGTTCTTC.

The chain couples TRBV11-3 to TRBJ2-3; 7 bases align to TRBD1. After removal of 1 base from V and 3 bases from J, the junction contained 4 bases not matched to a gene. The CDR3 totals 15 residues. The germline gives CDR1 SGHNT, CDR2 YENEEA. The CDR3 sequence: CASSLGVGQTDTQYF. The DNA for the CDR3 is TGTGCCAGCAGCTTAGGGGTGGGACAGACAGATACGCAGTATTTT. Full variable domain (missing parts from reference TRBV11-3 and TRBJ2-3): EAGVVQSPRYKIIEKKQPVAFWCNPISGHNTLYWYLQNLGQGPELLIRYENEEAVDDSQLPKDRFSAERLKGVDSTLKIQPAELGDSAVYLCASSLGVGQTDTQYFGPGTRLTVL.

Written as DNA, the CDR3 is TGTGCCAGCAGCTACGACAGGTTTCTCTCCTACGAGCAGTACTTC. It translates to CASSYDRFLSYEQYF. The V and J genes are TRBV7-2 and TRBJ2-7; D perhaps matches TRBD1 (6 bases). CDR1 is SGHTA, CDR2 FQGNSA, per germline. The CDR3 sequence is 15 residues long. Trimming took off 4 bases at V and 0 bases at J, with 13 bases between the two ends.

This clone was seen only once. The V and J genes are TRBV12-3 or TRBV12-4 and TRBJ1-5; 7 bases are shared with TRBD1. Germline trimming cut 7 bases from V and 6 bases from J; bases unmatched to any gene: 3. The CDR3 covers 12 residues. The CDR3 DNA reads TGTGCCAGCAAACAGGGGACTCAGCCCCAGCATTTT. This sequence encodes CASKQGTQPQHF.